Shown below are 11 T cell receptor beta chains from a single sample sequenced in a study of T-cell memory formation after mild COVID-19. TCRdb reprocessed the 5' RACE reads with MiXCR, giving one entry per CDR3 protein. The sample holds roughly 100,000 distinct CDR3 sequences, roughly 12% seen once. The sample taken for sequencing was PBMCs or a T cell subset sorted from them (not recorded which). The receptors originated from an adult woman who had mild COVID-19 (a few samples of this study predate the infection). Cell type and time point are not known.

This clonotype was counted between two and nine times. V is TRBV3-1 and J is TRBJ2-1; 7 nucleotides match TRBD2. In germline, CDR1 is LGHDT, CDR2 YNNKEL (reference sequence). The CDR3 loop spans 14 amino acids. V gave up 8 bases and J gave up 6 bases; unmatched junction bases: 10. The CDR3 loop reads CASAPGGIGNEQFF. CDR3 DNA sequence: TGTGCCAGCGCTCCCGGGGGGATAGGCAATGAGCAGTTCTTC.

This clonotype was seen a few times. V gene TRBV15 combines with J gene TRBJ2-1; D unclear. The V gene lost 2 bases and the J gene lost 5 bases, with 16 bases spanning the gap. The germline V gene has CDR1 LNHNV and CDR2 YYDKDF (reference sequence). The CDR3 length is 16 residues. CDR3 coding DNA: TGTGCCACCAGCAGATCCCTTATTGACCCAGACAATGAGCAGTTCTTC. This codes for CATSRSLIDPDNEQFF.

This clonotype was seen only a few times. The V gene is TRBV14, the J gene TRBJ1-2; D gene ambiguous. Germline V CDR1 and CDR2: SGHDN, FVKESK. The CDR3 loop spans 13 amino acids. Trimming took 4 bases from V and 7 from J, leaving 13 bases between them. CDR3 DNA sequence: TGTGCCAGCAGCCGGTCTGTGTCGGTTGGCTACACCTTC. It is translated as CASSRSVSVGYTF.

This clonotype was seen only a few times. The chain joins TRBV11-2 to TRBJ2-1; no firm D call. Per germline, CDR1 SGHAT and CDR2 FQNNGV. V shed 5 bases and J shed 4 bases, with 12 bases lying between them. The CDR3 is made up of 14 amino acids. CDR3 bases: TGTGCCAGCAGCCTAACTGACTTATACAATGAGCAGTTCTTC. Translating gives CASSLTDLYNEQFF.

The rearrangement links TRBV15 to TRBJ2-7; 9 positions agree with TRBD1. Per the germline V gene, CDR1 is LNHNV and CDR2 is YYDKDF (reference sequence). V dropped 0 bases and J dropped 1; count of bases not matched to a gene: 1. The length of the CDR3 is 15 residues. CDR3 residues: CATSREGTGSYEQYF. The CDR3 coding sequence is TGTGCCACCAGCAGAGAAGGGACAGGGTCCTACGAGCAGTACTTC.

This clonotype was counted only a few times. This rearrangement joins TRBV3-1 to TRBJ2-5, with 10 bases lining up with TRBD2. From germline, CDR1 is LGHDT and CDR2 YNNKEL (reference sequence). This CDR3 contains 22 residues. V gave up 5 bases and J gave up 5 bases; unmatched junction bases: 29. The CDR3 loop reads CASSKARTGPNLAGGFRETQYF. CDR3 bases: TGTGCCAGCAGCAAAGCCCGCACAGGGCCCAACTTAGCGGGAGGCTTCCGGGAGACCCAGTACTTC.

J is TRBJ2-1 and V is TRBV6-5, with TRBD1 identical over 9 bases. Unmatched junction bases numbered 8, after V lost 5 bases and J lost 9 bases. CDR1 and CDR2 from the germline V gene are MNHEY and SVGAGI. This CDR3 spans 14 amino acids. CDR3: CASSPGTGWGEQFF. The CDR3 DNA reads as TGTGCCAGCAGTCCTGGGACAGGGTGGGGTGAGCAGTTCTTC.

This chain links TRBV7-8 with TRBJ2-3; possibly TRBD1 for D (5 bases). The CDR3 loop spans 14 amino acids. Germline V gene sequence: CDR1 SGHVS, CDR2 FQNEAQ. V was cut by 2 bases and J by 6 bases, with 12 bases left in between. This CDR3 reads CASSLRQGVDTQYF. CDR3 nucleotide sequence: TGTGCCAGCAGCTTACGGCAGGGTGTGGATACGCAGTATTTT.

This clonotype occurred a few times. The chain has TRBV12-3 or TRBV12-4 and TRBJ2-3, with TRBD1 matching over 7 bases. V was pared by 5 bases and J by 1 base, with 6 bases of the junction left unmatched. This CDR3 is built from 15 residues. This CDR3 reads CASSPQGVGTDTQYF. The CDR3 bases are TGTGCCAGCAGTCCCCAGGGGGTGGGCACAGATACGCAGTATTTT.

This clonotype was picked up a small number of times. This sequence joins TRBV15 and TRBJ2-7; D may be TRBD1 (6 bases). The CDR3 covers 17 residues. Germline loops: CDR1 LNHNV, CDR2 YYDKDF (reference sequence). Trimming removed 0 bases from V and 3 bases from J, with 18 bases in between. For the CDR3, the DNA is TGTGCCACCAGCAGAGATCTCTTAGGGGGACGATACTACGAGCAGTACTTC. Protein: CATSRDLLGGRYYEQYF.

This clonotype was seen a handful of times. CDR3 nucleotide sequence: TGTGCCAGCAGCCCTCGTAGCGGGACGAACACAGATACGCAGTATTTT. Its protein product is CASSPRSGTNTDTQYF. The chain couples TRBV11-3 to TRBJ2-3; 8 bases agree with TRBD2. Losses at the gene ends were 5 bases for V and 2 bases for J; bases not matched to a gene: 9. There are 16 residues in the CDR3. Germline V gene lookup returns CDR1 SGHNT and CDR2 YENEEA.